A single sample is the source of the 30 T cell receptor beta chains below, sequenced in a study of cytomegalovirus exposure and HLA in healthy donors. PCR was performed using 60 Vbeta and 13 Jbeta primers. Profiled with immunoSEQ multiplex PCR; TCRdb holds only in-frame clones, not every one. This sample has roughly 190,000 clones, with around 86% found just once. The specimen sequenced was PBMCs. The receptors stem from a man aged 35 to 55 in good health and CMV-seropositive.

The CDR3 reads CASSTGQPNQPQHF. The CDR3 DNA reads TGTGCCAGTAGTACCGGACAGCCCAATCAGCCCCAGCATTTT. The rearrangement joins TRBV19 to TRBJ1-5; possible D gene TRBD1, 6 bases. The CDR3 has 14 amino acids. Germline CDR1 is LNHDA and CDR2 is SQIVND (reference sequence). With 4 bases removed from V and 3 bases from J, the gap between germline ends came to 10 bases. The full variable domain, rest sourced from reference TRBV19 and TRBJ1-5, is DGGITQSPKYLFRKEGQNVTLSCEQNLNHDAMYWYRQDPGQGLRLIYYSQIVNDFQKGDIAEGYSVSREKKESFPLTVTSAQKNPTAFYLCASSTGQPNQPQHFGDGTRLSIL.

This chain connects TRBV11-2 to TRBJ1-1, with 8 bases matching TRBD1. The V gene's germline CDR1 is SGHAT and CDR2 FQNNGV. This CDR3 has 15 amino acids. V was clipped by 5 bases and J by 7 bases; unmatched bases: 12. CDR3: CASSGGDRGEVEAFF. The CDR3 DNA sequence: TGTGCCAGCAGCGGGGGAGACAGGGGCGAGGTTGAAGCTTTCTTT.

This chain connects TRBV5-1 to TRBJ2-5; a weak D match, TRBD1 (6 bases). Looked up from germline, CDR1 is SGHRS and CDR2 is YFSETQ. V lost 1 base, J lost 4 bases, and 14 bases lay in between. This CDR3 is built from 15 residues. The CDR3: CASSLQGQLAETQYF. The CDR3 bases are TGCGCCAGCAGCTTGCAGGGGCAGTTGGCAGAGACCCAGTACTTC. Based on the CDR3 plus reference TRBV5-1 and TRBJ2-5, the full variable domain is KAGVTQTPRYLIKTRGQQVTLSCSPISGHRSVSWYQQTPGQGLQFLFEYFSETQRNKGNFPGRFSGRQFSNSRSEMNVSTLELGDSALYLCASSLQGQLAETQYFGPGTRLLVL.

This chain connects TRBV5-6 to TRBJ1-1; perhaps TRBD1 as D (6 bases). The CDR3 length is 18 residues. The germline gives CDR1 SGHDT, CDR2 YYEEEE. V was clipped by 0 bases and J by 0 bases, with 18 bases between them. For the CDR3, the DNA is TGTGCCAGCAGCTTGGCACCGGGACACGGGGGGATGAACACTGAAGCTTTCTTT. Its protein product is CASSLAPGHGGMNTEAFF.

This clone was picked up one time. The V and J genes are TRBV29-1 and TRBJ2-7, with TRBD1 identical over 9 bases. Germline CDR1 and CDR2: SQVTM and ANQGSEA. The CDR3 spans 14 residues. V shed 1 base, J shed 4 bases, and the junction held 5 bases outside the gene matches. CDR3 loop: CSVEGRQGGYEQYF. The CDR3 DNA sequence: TGCAGCGTTGAAGGTCGACAGGGGGGATACGAGCAGTACTTC.

The gene calls are TRBV5-1 and TRBJ1-1; 8 bases align to TRBD1. The CDR3 has 12 residues. The V and J ends lost 5 bases and 5 bases, in that order; junction bases with no gene match: 2. Germline V gene sequence: CDR1 SGHRS, CDR2 YFSETQ. Here the CDR3 reads CASRTGVTEAFF. CDR3 bases: TGCGCCAGCAGGACAGGGGTTACTGAAGCTTTCTTT.

This clone was recorded only once. The chain links TRBV5-4 to TRBJ2-5, with D unresolved. The CDR3 length is 16 residues. The germline CDR1 and CDR2 sequences are SGHNT and YYREEE (reference sequence). Trimming took off 0 bases at V and 3 bases at J, with 15 bases between the two ends. As DNA, the CDR3 is TGTGCCAGCAGCTTGGAACAGCTCAGCAACGAAGAGACCCAGTACTTC. Amino acids: CASSLEQLSNEETQYF.

This clone has more than one count but fewer than ten. The V call is TRBV30, the J call TRBJ1-6, with 10 nucleotides matching TRBD1. The trim removed 3 bases at V and 7 bases at J, leaving 6 bases unmatched. This CDR3 region has 15 residues. Germline V gene data show CDR1 as GTSNPN and CDR2 as SVGIG (reference sequence). The CDR3 here is CAWRIRDRGNSPLHF. CDR3 sequence (DNA): TGTGCCTGGAGAATCCGGGACAGGGGAAATTCACCCCTCCACTTT.

V and J are TRBV9 and TRBJ2-1; 11 positions agree with TRBD2. The CDR3 contains 16 residues. Germline CDR1 and CDR2: SGDLS and YYNGEE. J gave up 4 bases and V 4 bases, and 7 bases lay outside the gene matches. The CDR3 sequence is CASSFLSGGGYNEQFF. CDR3 nucleotide sequence: TGTGCCAGCAGCTTCCTTAGCGGGGGGGGTTACAATGAGCAGTTCTTC.

This clone occurred once. The chain is built from TRBV5-6 and TRBJ2-7, with TRBD1 matching 9 bases. Trimming removed 3 bases from V and 5 bases from J; junction bases left unmatched: 6. Germline assignment: CDR1 SGHDT and CDR2 YYEEEE. This CDR3 is built from 14 residues. The CDR3 reads CASSWDRVAHEQYF. The CDR3 bases are TGTGCCAGCAGCTGGGACAGGGTAGCCCACGAGCAGTACTTC.

The chain employs TRBV28 and TRBJ2-5; D possibly corresponds to TRBD1 (6 bases). Germline assignment: CDR1 MDHEN and CDR2 SYDVKM. Trimming removed 3 bases from V and 5 bases from J, with 19 bases in between. This CDR3 contains 16 residues. This CDR3 is CASSFPRGPAGETQYF. The DNA of the CDR3 is TGTGCCAGCAGTTTCCCCAGGGGACCGGCCGGGGAGACCCAGTACTTC.

The chain has TRBV7-2 and TRBJ2-7, with 13 bases matching TRBD2. V lost 4 bases and J lost 2; bases outside the gene matches: 2. The CDR3 contains 15 residues. Germline CDR1 is SGHTA and CDR2 is FQGNSA. The CDR3 DNA is TGTGCCAGCAGCTCACTAGCGGGGGGGCCCTACGAGCAGTACTTC. Translation gives CASSSLAGGPYEQYF.

As for this clone: An end of the junction does not agree with germline; a read error may underlie this. V and J are TRBV20-1 and TRBJ1-2; D gene uncertain. The CDR3 contains 9 residues. Germline V CDR1 and CDR2: DFQATT, SNEGSKA (reference sequence). Written as DNA, the CDR3 is TGCAGTGCTAGAGCCGAGGAGGTATTC. Residues: CSARAEEVF.

The chain is built from TRBV13 and TRBJ1-6; 7 bases line up with TRBD1. The CDR3 sequence is 16 residues long. With 5 bases clipped from V and 6 bases from J, the junction kept 10 bases outside the gene matches. CDR1 and CDR2 from the germline V gene are PRHDT and FYEKMQ (reference sequence). The CDR3 sequence is CASSPTGRQGNSPLHF. CDR3 in DNA: TGTGCCAGCAGCCCGACGGGGAGACAGGGTAATTCACCCCTCCACTTT.

The CDR3: CASSDGLAGGRASRETQYF. Here the CDR3 DNA reads TGTGCCAGCAGCGACGGACTAGCGGGGGGGCGAGCTAGTCGGGAGACCCAGTACTTC. This sequence joins TRBV5-4 and TRBJ2-5, with TRBD2 matching 15 bases. J was trimmed by 5 bases and V by 4 bases; bases with no gene match: 15. Germline values: CDR1 SGHNT, CDR2 YYREEE (reference sequence). The CDR3 loop spans 19 amino acids.

V and J are TRBV6-5 and TRBJ1-6; D gene uncertain. The CDR3 is 15 residues long. Trimming stripped 6 bases from V and 0 bases from J, with 9 bases between. CDR1 is MNHEY, CDR2 SVGAGI, per germline. The chain's CDR3 is CASRGSSSYNSPLHF. DNA of the CDR3: TGTGCCAGCAGAGGCTCTAGCTCCTATAATTCACCCCTCCACTTT.

This sequence joins TRBV19 and TRBJ1-4; TRBD1 agrees at 7 bases. Germline V CDR1 and CDR2: LNHDA, SQIVND (reference sequence). The CDR3 totals 15 residues. With 5 bases clipped from V and 5 bases from J, the junction kept 8 bases outside the gene matches. Written as DNA, the CDR3 is TGTGCCAGTAGTCCCTGGACAGGTGGGAATGAAAAACTGTTTTTT. It is translated as CASSPWTGGNEKLFF.

The chain has TRBV6-4 and TRBJ2-1; maybe TRBD2 (6 bases). Germline CDR1 is MRHNA and CDR2 is SNTAGT. CDR3 length: 16 amino acids. Trimming left V 6 bases short and J 5 bases short, with 20 bases between. Here the CDR3 reads CASSVRLGGDHNEQFF. CDR3 bases: TGTGCCAGCAGCGTTCGACTCGGGGGAGATCACAATGAGCAGTTCTTC.

The genes are TRBV28 and TRBJ2-1, with 11 positions matching TRBD2. Germline values: CDR1 MDHEN, CDR2 SYDVKM. Trimming at V came to 5 bases and at J to 7 bases, leaving 1 base not matched to a gene. CDR3 length equals 13 residues. CDR3 protein: CASSTSGGNEQFF. Here the CDR3 DNA reads TGTGCCAGCAGTACTAGCGGGGGAAATGAGCAGTTCTTC.

This clone has just a few counts. The chain employs TRBV11-2 and TRBJ1-1; TRBD1 agrees at 8 bases. The CDR3 runs 13 residues. Per germline, CDR1 SGHAT and CDR2 FQNNGV. The V gene end was trimmed by 4 bases and the J gene end by 10 bases; junction bases not matched to a gene: 8. The CDR3 loop is CASSYRTGWLAFF. The CDR3 bases are TGTGCCAGCAGCTACCGGACAGGGTGGTTAGCTTTCTTT.

The rearrangement joins TRBV19 to TRBJ1-4, with TRBD1 matching 8 bases. V was clipped by 4 bases and J by 10 bases; unmatched bases: 11. This CDR3 contains 15 residues. Germline V lookup: CDR1 LNHDA, CDR2 SQIVND (reference sequence). In nucleotides, the CDR3 is TGTGCCAGTAGTAATGGGAAGGGGACAGGAGGAAAACTGTTTTTT. Its translation: CASSNGKGTGGKLFF.

V gene TRBV28 combines with J gene TRBJ2-4; maybe TRBD1 (5 bases). This CDR3 contains 15 residues. Germline V gene sequence: CDR1 MDHEN, CDR2 SYDVKM. Trimming shortened V by 5 bases and J by 0 bases, and 11 bases separated the two germline ends. Here the CDR3 DNA reads TGTGCCAGCAGTAGGGGTGGGGAAGCCAAAAACATTCAGTACTTC. Its translation is CASSRGGEAKNIQYF.

The gene calls are TRBV6-5 and TRBJ2-7, with D maybe TRBD2 (5 bases). This CDR3 has 13 residues. With 0 bases removed from V and 7 bases from J, the gap between germline ends came to 10 bases. From germline, CDR1 is MNHEY and CDR2 SVGAGI. The CDR3 DNA is TGTGCCAGCAGTTACTCGGCCCGGGGTGAGCAGTACTTC. This codes for CASSYSARGEQYF.

This clone was observed a handful of times. This chain connects TRBV19 to TRBJ1-2, with D possibly being TRBD1 (6 bases). The CDR3 is 14 amino acids. CDR1 is LNHDA and CDR2 is SQIVND in the germline V gene (reference sequence). V dropped 3 bases and J dropped 4 bases, with 12 bases sitting between them. The CDR3 coding sequence is TGTGCCAGTAGTATTCCAGGGGTTAGCTATGGCTACACCTTC. Its translation: CASSIPGVSYGYTF.

This clone has only one observation. In nucleotides, the CDR3 is TGTGCCAGCAGTGAAATATTGGGTCTAGCGGGGGGCCGGGCCAAGCAGTACTTC. This sequence encodes CASSEILGLAGGRAKQYF. The chain combines TRBV2 with TRBJ2-7; TRBD2 matches 11 bases. CDR1 and CDR2 (germline): SNHLY, FYNNEI. The V gene end was trimmed by 2 bases and the J gene end by 8 bases; junction bases not matched to a gene: 17. The CDR3 is made up of 18 amino acids.

The V gene is TRBV7-9, the J gene TRBJ2-5; TRBD1 might be the D (6 bases). Deletions cut 6 bases from V and 5 bases from J, with 19 bases between. This CDR3 is built from 15 residues. The germline V gene encodes CDR1 SEHNR and CDR2 FQNEAQ (reference sequence). The CDR3 DNA reads TGTGCCAGCAGAGCTTCGGGACAACCCTCGGAGACCCAGTACTTC. Residues: CASRASGQPSETQYF. Combining the CDR3 with reference TRBV7-9 and TRBJ2-5 gives the whole variable domain DTGVSQNPRHKITKRGQNVTFRCDPISEHNRLYWYRQTLGQGPEFLTYFQNEAQLEKSRLLSDRFSAERPKGSFSTLEIQRTEQGDSAMYLCASRASGQPSETQYFGPGTRLLVL.

Points on this clone: The sample carries other DNA sequences with the same CDR3. This sequence joins TRBV27 and TRBJ2-3; TRBD2 agrees at 11 bases. Per the germline V gene, CDR1 is MNHEY and CDR2 is SMNVEV (reference sequence). V lost 4 bases, J lost 5 bases, and 2 bases stayed unmatched. The CDR3 has 14 residues. The CDR3, as DNA: TGTGCCAGCAGTTCTGGACTAGCGGGAGATACGCAGTATTTT. Amino acid sequence: CASSSGLAGDTQYF.

This rearrangement joins TRBV28 to TRBJ2-3; 7 positions agree with TRBD2. Germline V lookup: CDR1 MDHEN, CDR2 SYDVKM. V trimming: 7 bases; J trimming: 4 bases; junction bases outside the gene matches: 11. The length of the CDR3 is 15 residues. CDR3: CASTLRGGPADTQYF. The CDR3 DNA reads TGTGCCAGCACCTTACGCGGGGGACCGGCAGATACGCAGTATTTT.

The chain couples TRBV30 to TRBJ2-2; TRBD2 matches at 10 bases. The CDR3 totals 13 residues. The junction had 0 bases not matched to a gene; V was cut back by 4 bases and J by 4 bases. Germline V lookup: CDR1 GTSNPN, CDR2 SVGIG (reference sequence). CDR3 region: CAWKRGGTGELFF. The CDR3, as DNA: TGTGCCTGGAAGCGGGGGGGCACCGGGGAGCTGTTTTTT. The variable domain in full, completed from reference TRBV30 and TRBJ2-2, reads SQTIHQWPATLVQPVGSPLSLECTVEGTSNPNLYWYRQAAGRGLQLLFYSVGIGQISSEVPQNLSASRPQDRQFILSSKKLLLSDSGFYLCAWKRGGTGELFFGEGSRLTVL.

The chain is built from TRBV18 and TRBJ2-7, with 7 nucleotides matching TRBD1. The CDR3 consists of 15 residues. Looked up from germline, CDR1 is KGHSH and CDR2 is LQKENI. V lost 0 bases and J lost 3; bases outside the gene matches: 5. CDR3 loop: CASSPPGQANYEQYF. The CDR3 DNA reads as TGTGCCAGCTCACCACCCGGACAGGCGAACTACGAGCAGTACTTC.